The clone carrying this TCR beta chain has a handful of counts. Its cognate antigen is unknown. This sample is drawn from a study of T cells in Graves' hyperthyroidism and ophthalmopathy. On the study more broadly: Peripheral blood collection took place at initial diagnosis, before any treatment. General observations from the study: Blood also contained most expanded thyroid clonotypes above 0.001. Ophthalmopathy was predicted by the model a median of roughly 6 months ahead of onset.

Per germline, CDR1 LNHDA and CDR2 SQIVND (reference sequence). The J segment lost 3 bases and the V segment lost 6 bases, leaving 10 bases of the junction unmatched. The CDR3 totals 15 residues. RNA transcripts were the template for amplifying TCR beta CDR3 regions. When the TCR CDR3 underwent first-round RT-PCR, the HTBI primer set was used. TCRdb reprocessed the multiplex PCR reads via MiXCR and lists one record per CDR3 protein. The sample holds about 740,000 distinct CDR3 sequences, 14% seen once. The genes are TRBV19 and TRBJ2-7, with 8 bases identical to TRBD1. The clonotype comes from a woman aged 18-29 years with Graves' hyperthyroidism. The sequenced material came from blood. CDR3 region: CASSQTGDSFYEQYF. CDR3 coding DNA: TGTGCCAGTAGCCAGACAGGGGATTCATTCTACGAGCAGTACTTC.